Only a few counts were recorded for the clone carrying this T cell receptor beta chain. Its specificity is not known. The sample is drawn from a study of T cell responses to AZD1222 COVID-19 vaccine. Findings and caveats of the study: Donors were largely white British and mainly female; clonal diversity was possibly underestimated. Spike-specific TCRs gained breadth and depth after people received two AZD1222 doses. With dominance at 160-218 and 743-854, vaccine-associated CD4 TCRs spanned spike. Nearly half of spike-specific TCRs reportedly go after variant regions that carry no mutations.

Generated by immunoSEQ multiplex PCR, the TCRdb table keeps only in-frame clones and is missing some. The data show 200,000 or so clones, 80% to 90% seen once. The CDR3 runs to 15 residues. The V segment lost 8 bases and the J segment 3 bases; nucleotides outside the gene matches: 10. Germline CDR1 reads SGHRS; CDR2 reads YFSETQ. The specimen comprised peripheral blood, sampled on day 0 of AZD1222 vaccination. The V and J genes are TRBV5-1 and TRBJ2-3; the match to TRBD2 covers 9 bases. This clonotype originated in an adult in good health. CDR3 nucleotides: TGCGCCAGTCGCGCCGCCACTAGCGGGACAGATACGCAGTATTTT. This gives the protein CASRAATSGTDTQYF. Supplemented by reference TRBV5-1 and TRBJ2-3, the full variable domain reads KAGVTQTPRYLIKTRGQQVTLSCSPISGHRSVSWYQQTPGQGLQFLFEYFSETQRNKGNFPGRFSGRQFSNSRSEMNVSTLELGDSALYLCASRAATSGTDTQYFGPGTRLTVL.